What follows are 30 T cell receptor beta chains derived from one specimen sequenced in a study of cytomegalovirus exposure and HLA in healthy donors. The primer mix had 60 Vbeta and 13 Jbeta primers. The method was immunoSEQ multiplex PCR; TCRdb's version includes in-frame clones alone and lacks a portion of them. The sample gives more than 95,000 clones, 8% to 11% of which show up once; about 4.6% is in the top ten. The specimen was PBMCs. All receptors derive from a woman aged 18-30 years in good health and CMV-seropositive.

The sample holds many counts of this clone. The chain carries TRBV7-9 and TRBJ1-2; TRBD1 is a possible D gene (5 bases). The CDR3 covers 14 residues. Trimming left V 5 bases short and J 7 bases short, with 17 bases between. The germline gives CDR1 SEHNR, CDR2 FQNEAQ (reference sequence). CDR3 bases: TGTGCCAGCAGCCCAGTCGAAACAGGTCCTGGCTACACCTTC. Its translation is CASSPVETGPGYTF.

This rearrangement joins TRBV29-1 to TRBJ1-2; 7 bases align to TRBD1. Germline V CDR1 and CDR2: SQVTM, ANQGSEA. V lost 7 bases to trimming and J lost 3 bases; unmatched junction nucleotides: 11. This CDR3 spans 14 amino acids. Here the CDR3 reads CSAITVQGDYGYTF. As DNA, the CDR3 is TGCAGCGCCATTACCGTCCAGGGGGACTATGGCTACACCTTC.

The sample holds a few counts of this clone. The chain uses TRBV30 and TRBJ2-5, with 8 bases aligning to TRBD2. This CDR3 is 14 amino acids long. Per the germline V gene, CDR1 is GTSNPN and CDR2 is SVGIG (reference sequence). V shed 4 bases and J 5 bases; nucleotides not matched to a gene: 9. In DNA form, the CDR3 reads TGTGCCTGGATCGTTAAGCCGGGAGGGGAGACCCAGTACTTC. Its protein product is CAWIVKPGGETQYF.

This clone was counted a few times. The genes are TRBV2 and TRBJ2-6; D not certain. V gave up 4 bases and J gave up 3 bases, with 16 bases separating them. The CDR3 is 17 residues long. CDR1 and CDR2 (germline): SNHLY, FYNNEI. The CDR3 here is CASSVAPLLVGANVLTF. In DNA, the CDR3 is TGTGCCAGCAGTGTGGCCCCGCTCTTGGTTGGGGCCAACGTCCTGACTTTC.

The chain is built from TRBV6-1 and TRBJ1-4; D might be TRBD1 (6 bases). The CDR3 is 16 residues long. The V end was cut by 2 bases, the J end by 0 bases, with 10 bases between. The germline V gene has CDR1 MNHNS and CDR2 SASEGT. The DNA for the CDR3 is TGTGCCAGCAGTGAAAAAACAGGGACAACTAATGAAAAACTGTTTTTT. Residues: CASSEKTGTTNEKLFF.

This chain joins TRBV9 and TRBJ1-2; 8 nucleotides align to TRBD1. Per germline, CDR1 SGDLS and CDR2 YYNGEE. V lost 3 bases to trimming and J lost 3 bases; unmatched junction nucleotides: 4. The CDR3 spans 14 residues. CDR3 coding DNA: TGTGCCAGCAGCGGAAGACAGGGGCACTATGGCTACACCTTC. Translated: CASSGRQGHYGYTF.

V is TRBV13 and J is TRBJ1-2, with a tentative D call TRBD1 (6 bases). This CDR3 region has 15 residues. Germline V gene sequence: CDR1 PRHDT, CDR2 FYEKMQ (reference sequence). V lost 2 bases and J lost 6, with 16 bases in between. CDR3 nucleotides: TGTGCCAGCAGCTTACCATCGCAGGGGAGAGATGGCTACACCTTC. This codes for CASSLPSQGRDGYTF.

This clone turned up a few times. The V and J genes are TRBV11-2 and TRBJ2-2, with D possibly being TRBD2 (5 bases). Germline V gene lookup returns CDR1 SGHAT and CDR2 FQNNGV. CDR3 length: 11 residues. With 7 bases removed from V and 8 bases from J, the gap between germline ends came to 8 bases. This CDR3 reads CASTTGGELFF. In DNA form, the CDR3 reads TGTGCCAGCACCACGGGGGGGGAGCTGTTTTTT.

Written as DNA, the CDR3 is TGTGCCAGTAGTCGACAGCCGAGCTCCTACAATGAGCAGTTCTTC. This codes for CASSRQPSSYNEQFF. The chain is built from TRBV19 and TRBJ2-1, with D possibly being TRBD1 (5 bases). CDR1 is LNHDA and CDR2 is SQIVND in the germline V gene (reference sequence). This CDR3 region has 15 residues. V gave up 5 bases and J gave up 0 bases, with 11 bases separating them.

This clone has a handful of counts. This chain uses TRBV13 with TRBJ2-1, with 7 positions matching TRBD1. Trimming took 6 bases from V and 10 from J; bases not matched to a gene: 15. CDR3 size: 15 residues. The germline gives CDR1 PRHDT, CDR2 FYEKMQ (reference sequence). This CDR3 is CASSEMRQGYEEQFF. CDR3 coding DNA: TGTGCCAGCAGTGAGATGAGACAGGGCTACGAGGAGCAGTTCTTC. The full variable domain, its missing parts supplied by reference TRBV13 and TRBJ2-1, is AAGVIQSPRHLIKEKRETATLKCYPIPRHDTVYWYQQGPGQDPQFLISFYEKMQSDKGSIPDRFSAQQFSDYHSELNMSSLELGDSALYFCASSEMRQGYEEQFFGPGTRLTVL.

This chain uses TRBV5-1 with TRBJ2-1; 10 bases map to TRBD2. The trim removed 4 bases at V and 10 bases at J, leaving 11 bases unmatched. The CDR3 has 15 amino acids. CDR1 and CDR2 (germline): SGHRS, YFSETQ. CDR3 nucleotides: TGCGCCAGCAGCCCAGTTTCTAGCGGGAGCGGAGAGCAGTTCTTC. Residues: CASSPVSSGSGEQFF.

This clone was recorded once. The gene calls are TRBV30 and TRBJ1-3; 7 nucleotides agree with TRBD1. The germline CDR1 and CDR2 sequences are GTSNPN and SVGIG (reference sequence). This CDR3 comprises 14 residues. Germline trimming cut 6 bases from V and 0 bases from J; bases unmatched to any gene: 5. Written as DNA, the CDR3 is TGTGCCTGTGGAGAGGGGGCCTCTGGAAACACCATATATTTT. Translated: CACGEGASGNTIYF.

The CDR3 bases are TGCAGCGTTGGGGCCGGGGGGTACAGAGTTGAGCAGTACTTC. Translated, it gives CSVGAGGYRVEQYF. The V and J genes are TRBV29-1 and TRBJ2-7; 7 nucleotides align to TRBD2. J lost 7 bases, V lost 4 bases, and 13 bases had no gene match. CDR3 size: 14 residues. The germline V gene encodes CDR1 SQVTM and CDR2 ANQGSEA.

The chain combines TRBV28 with TRBJ1-2; TRBD1 is a possible D gene (6 bases). The CDR3 spans 11 residues. The V end lost 6 bases, the J end lost 13 bases, and 15 bases lay between the germline ends. Germline CDR1 reads MDHEN; CDR2 reads SYDVKM. The CDR3 reads CASRDRQVSTF. CDR3 nucleotide sequence: TGTGCCAGCAGAGACCGACAGGTGTCCACCTTC.

The chain combines TRBV7-9 with TRBJ2-7; TRBD2 is a possible D gene (7 bases). Per germline, CDR1 SEHNR and CDR2 FQNEAQ (reference sequence). V was cut by 3 bases and J by 4 bases, with 10 bases left in between. CDR3 length: 13 amino acids. DNA of the CDR3: TGTGCCAGCAGCTTGGGGGGGCGGTACGAGCAGTACTTC. Translated, it gives CASSLGGRYEQYF.

This clone was detected a few times. V usage is TRBV29-1 and J usage is TRBJ2-1; 8 nucleotides agree with TRBD2. There are 14 residues in the CDR3. Germline V gene sequence: CDR1 SQVTM, CDR2 ANQGSEA. The junction had 9 bases not matched to a gene; V was cut back by 4 bases and J by 7 bases. CDR3 sequence (DNA): TGCAGCGTTGCTTCAGCGGGAGACTGGAATGAGCAGTTCTTC. It yields the protein CSVASAGDWNEQFF.

This clone was counted between two and nine times. The CDR3 coding sequence is TGTGCCAGCTCACCACCAGGGGGCGAGGCCCAGCATTTT. Residues: CASSPPGGEAQHF. This sequence joins TRBV18 and TRBJ1-5, with 7 bases that match TRBD1. V lost 0 bases, J lost 11 bases, and 4 bases stayed unmatched. CDR1 is KGHSH, CDR2 LQKENI, per germline. The CDR3 totals 13 residues.

This clone has a handful of counts. The chain joins TRBV5-6 to TRBJ2-3; 9 positions agree with TRBD1. Losses at the gene ends were 0 bases for V and 4 bases for J; bases not matched to a gene: 0. This CDR3 contains 14 residues. From germline, CDR1 is SGHDT and CDR2 YYEEEE. The CDR3 sequence: CASSLGQGADTQYF. For the CDR3, the DNA is TGTGCCAGCAGCTTGGGACAGGGGGCAGATACGCAGTATTTT.

This clone was detected a few times. This chain uses TRBV5-4 with TRBJ1-1, with a weak D call TRBD1 (5 bases). V was trimmed by 3 bases and J by 2 bases, leaving 17 bases between them. CDR1 is SGHNT and CDR2 is YYREEE in the germline V gene (reference sequence). There are 16 residues in the CDR3. CDR3: CASSSALRGSNTEAFF. Here the CDR3 DNA reads TGTGCCAGCAGCTCAGCCTTAAGGGGCTCCAACACTGAAGCTTTCTTT.

The V call is TRBV28, the J call TRBJ2-3, with a weak D call TRBD1 (5 bases). The CDR3 loop spans 14 amino acids. V was shortened by 1 base and J by 7 bases, with 12 bases between the two germline ends. Germline loops: CDR1 MDHEN, CDR2 SYDVKM. CDR3 region: CASSLSLGQYTQYF. The CDR3 DNA reads as TGTGCCAGCAGTTTATCCCTGGGGCAGTATACGCAGTATTTT.

V gene TRBV7-9 combines with J gene TRBJ1-6; D gene uncertain. V was pared by 1 base and J by 5 bases, with 6 bases between. This CDR3 contains 14 residues. The germline CDR1 and CDR2 sequences are SEHNR and FQNEAQ (reference sequence). CDR3 sequence reads: CASSLGLNNSPLHF. The CDR3 nucleotides read TGTGCCAGCAGCTTAGGTCTAAATAATTCACCCCTCCACTTT.

This clone was counted only a few times. The V call is TRBV9, the J call TRBJ1-3, with D tentatively TRBD1 (5 bases). This CDR3 spans 15 amino acids. Germline V gene data show CDR1 as SGDLS and CDR2 as YYNGEE. V was clipped by 4 bases and J by 1 base, with 12 bases between them. CDR3 in amino acids: CASSPGGGSGNTIYF. CDR3 coding DNA: TGTGCCAGCAGCCCCGGGGGGGGGTCTGGAAACACCATATATTTT.

This rearrangement joins TRBV7-8 to TRBJ1-2; unclear D gene. Germline CDR1 SGHVS, CDR2 FQNEAQ. The CDR3 length is 12 residues. Trimming shortened V by 1 base and J by 6 bases, and 6 bases separated the two germline ends. The CDR3 region has the DNA TGTGCCAGCAGCTTAGGAGGGAATGGCTACACCTTC. Amino acids: CASSLGGNGYTF.

In its sample, this clone was seen a few times. CDR3 DNA sequence: TGCGCCAGCAGCCCGGAACAGGGGAGCTATGGCTACACCTTC. The encoded protein is CASSPEQGSYGYTF. The genes are TRBV5-1 and TRBJ1-2; the match to TRBD1 covers 7 bases. This CDR3 has 14 amino acids. With V trimmed by 4 bases and J by 4 bases, 7 bases remained unmatched. CDR1 is SGHRS, CDR2 YFSETQ, per germline.

This rearrangement joins TRBV28 to TRBJ2-4; 9 nucleotides line up with TRBD2. The V segment lost 6 bases and the J segment 2 bases; nucleotides outside the gene matches: 5. The length of the CDR3 is 15 residues. Per germline, CDR1 MDHEN and CDR2 SYDVKM. This CDR3 reads CASSLAGESKNIQYF. CDR3 DNA sequence: TGTGCCAGCAGCTTAGCGGGAGAATCCAAAAACATTCAGTACTTC.

The gene calls are TRBV30 and TRBJ2-7; TRBD2 matches 7 bases. The germline CDR1 and CDR2 sequences are GTSNPN and SVGIG (reference sequence). V was clipped by 4 bases and J by 7 bases; unmatched bases: 4. The CDR3 loop spans 11 amino acids. This chain's CDR3 is CAWTWGGEQYF. CDR3 nucleotides: TGTGCCTGGACTTGGGGGGGAGAGCAGTACTTC.

This clone was seen a handful of times. The genes are TRBV28 and TRBJ1-5; unclear D gene. V was shortened by 5 bases and J by 3 bases, with 14 bases between the two germline ends. Germline V lookup: CDR1 MDHEN, CDR2 SYDVKM. This CDR3 comprises 15 residues. The CDR3 coding sequence is TGTGCCAGCAGTCCCCCAGAGGGCCTCAATCAGCCCCAGCATTTT. Its protein product is CASSPPEGLNQPQHF.

This chain uses TRBV10-3 with TRBJ1-1; 8 bases map to TRBD1. Looked up from germline, CDR1 is ENHRY and CDR2 is SYGVKD. The trim removed 7 bases at V and 8 bases at J, leaving 6 bases unmatched. The CDR3 is made up of 12 amino acids. The CDR3 sequence is CAITPGTGEAFF. Here the CDR3 DNA reads TGTGCCATCACCCCCGGGACAGGCGAAGCTTTCTTT.

The chain combines TRBV2 with TRBJ2-3; D possibly corresponds to TRBD1 (5 bases). V dropped 4 bases and J dropped 5 bases, with 10 bases sitting between them. Germline CDR1 and CDR2: SNHLY and FYNNEI. The CDR3 length is 13 residues. CDR3 bases: TGTGCCAGCAGTGGGGGCCGAAGAGATACGCAGTATTTT. Protein sequence: CASSGGRRDTQYF.

The rearrangement uses TRBV7-6 and TRBJ2-2, with a possible D match to TRBD2 (5 bases). Deletions cut 3 bases from V and 7 bases from J, with 9 bases between. The germline V gene encodes CDR1 SGHVS and CDR2 FNYEAQ. The CDR3 runs 13 residues. The CDR3 reads CASSFFSDGELFF. CDR3 nucleotides: TGTGCCAGCAGCTTTTTTAGCGACGGGGAGCTGTTTTTT. The complete variable domain, with remaining parts taken from reference TRBV7-6 and TRBJ2-2, reads GAGVSQSPRYKVTKRGQDVALRCDPISGHVSLYWYRQALGQGPEFLTYFNYEAQQDKSGLPNDRFSAERPEGSISTLTIQRTEQRDSAMYRCASSFFSDGELFFGEGSRLTVL.